This T cell receptor beta chain was sequenced for a study of OX40 agonist ivuxolimab in advanced cancers. Clones were sequenced by immunoSEQ multiplex PCR, and TCRdb holds only the in-frame ones, with some missing. The sample has over 75,000 clones, more than 75% seen once. The germline V gene has CDR1 LGHNA and CDR2 YNFKEQ. The CDR3 spans 12 residues. Trimming removed 0 bases at V and 10 bases at J, with 7 bases between. This TCR was recovered from an adult with an advanced solid tumor such as melanoma, head and neck, liver or kidney cancer. The J gene is TRBJ2-1, the V gene TRBV4-2; no firm D call. The sequencing here drew on CD4+ or CD8+ T cells sorted from blood, taken in a trial of the OX40 agonist ivuxolimab. The CDR3 DNA sequence: TGTGCCAGCAGCCAAGATTCCCGGGAGCAGTTCTTC. Protein: CASSQDSREQFF.